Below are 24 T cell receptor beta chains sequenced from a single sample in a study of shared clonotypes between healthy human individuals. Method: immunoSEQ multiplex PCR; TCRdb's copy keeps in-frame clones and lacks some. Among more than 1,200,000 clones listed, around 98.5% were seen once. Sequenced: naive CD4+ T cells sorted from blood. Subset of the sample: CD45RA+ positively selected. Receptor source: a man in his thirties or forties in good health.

The CDR3 region is CASSFLAGGLSGGNIQYF. The DNA of the CDR3 is TGCGCCAGCAGCTTTTTAGCGGGAGGATTAAGCGGTGGAAACATTCAGTACTTC. The J gene is TRBJ2-4, the V gene TRBV5-1; 10 bases line up with TRBD2. Unmatched junction bases numbered 14, after V lost 2 bases and J lost 6 bases. CDR3 length: 18 amino acids. Per the germline V gene, CDR1 is SGHRS and CDR2 is YFSETQ. The variable domain in full, completed from reference TRBV5-1 and TRBJ2-4, reads KAGVTQTPRYLIKTRGQQVTLSCSPISGHRSVSWYQQTPGQGLQFLFEYFSETQRNKGNFPGRFSGRQFSNSRSEMNVSTLELGDSALYLCASSFLAGGLSGGNIQYFGAGTRLSVL.

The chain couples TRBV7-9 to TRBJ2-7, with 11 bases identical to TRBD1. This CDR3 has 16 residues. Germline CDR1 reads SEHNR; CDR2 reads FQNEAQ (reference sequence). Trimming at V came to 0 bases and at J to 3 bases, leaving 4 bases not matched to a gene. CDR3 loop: CASSLAGQGALYEQYF. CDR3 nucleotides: TGTGCCAGCAGCTTAGCAGGACAGGGGGCCCTCTACGAGCAGTACTTC.

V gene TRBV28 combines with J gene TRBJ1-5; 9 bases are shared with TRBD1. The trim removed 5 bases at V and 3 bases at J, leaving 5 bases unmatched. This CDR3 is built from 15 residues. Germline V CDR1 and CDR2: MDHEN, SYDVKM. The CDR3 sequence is CASSGTGFYNQPQHF. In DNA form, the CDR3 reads TGTGCCAGCAGTGGGACAGGGTTTTACAATCAGCCCCAGCATTTT.

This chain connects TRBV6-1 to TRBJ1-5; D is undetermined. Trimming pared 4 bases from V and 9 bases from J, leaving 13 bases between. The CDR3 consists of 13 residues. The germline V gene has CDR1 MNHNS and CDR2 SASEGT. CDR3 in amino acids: CASSVNMILPQHF. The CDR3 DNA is TGTGCCAGCAGTGTGAACATGATCTTGCCCCAGCATTTT.

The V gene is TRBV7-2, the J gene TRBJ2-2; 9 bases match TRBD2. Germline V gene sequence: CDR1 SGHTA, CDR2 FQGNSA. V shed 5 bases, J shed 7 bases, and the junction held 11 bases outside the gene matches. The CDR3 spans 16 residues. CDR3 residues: CASSITGTSTGGELFF. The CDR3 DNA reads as TGTGCCAGCAGCATAACCGGGACTAGCACTGGCGGGGAGCTGTTTTTT.

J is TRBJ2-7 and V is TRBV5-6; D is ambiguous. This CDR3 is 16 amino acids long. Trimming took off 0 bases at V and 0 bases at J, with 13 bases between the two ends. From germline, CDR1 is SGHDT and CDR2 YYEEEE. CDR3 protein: CASSLDTRGYSYEQYF. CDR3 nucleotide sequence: TGTGCCAGCAGCTTGGACACCAGAGGATACTCCTACGAGCAGTACTTC. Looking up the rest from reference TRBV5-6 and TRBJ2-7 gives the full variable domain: DAGVTQSPTHLIKTRGQQVTLRCSPKSGHDTVSWYQQALGQGPQFIFQYYEEEERQRGNFPDRFSGHQFPNYSSELNVNALLLGDSALYLCASSLDTRGYSYEQYFGPGTRLTVT.

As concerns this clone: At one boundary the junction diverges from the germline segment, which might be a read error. This CDR3 is CASSWGTSF. The CDR3 coding sequence is TGTGCCAGCAGTTGGGGAACCTCATTT. This sequence joins TRBV27 and TRBJ2-3, with D unresolved. This CDR3 has 9 amino acids. In germline, CDR1 is MNHEY, CDR2 SMNVEV (reference sequence).

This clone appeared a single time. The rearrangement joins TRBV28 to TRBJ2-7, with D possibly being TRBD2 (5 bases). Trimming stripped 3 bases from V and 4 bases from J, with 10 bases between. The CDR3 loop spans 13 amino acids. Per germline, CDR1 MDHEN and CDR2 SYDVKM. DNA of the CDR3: TGTGCCAGCAGTTTGGACTTGAGATACGAGCAGTACTTC. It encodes CASSLDLRYEQYF.

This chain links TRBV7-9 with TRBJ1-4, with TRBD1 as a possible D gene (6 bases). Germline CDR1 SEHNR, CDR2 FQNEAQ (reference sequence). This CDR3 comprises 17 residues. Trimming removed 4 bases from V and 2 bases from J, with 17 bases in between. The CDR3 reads CASSSFYEGETNEKLFF. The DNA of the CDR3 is TGTGCCAGCAGCTCCTTCTACGAGGGGGAGACTAATGAAAAACTGTTTTTT. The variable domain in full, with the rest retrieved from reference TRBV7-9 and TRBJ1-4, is DTGVSQNPRHKITKRGQNVTFRCDPISEHNRLYWYRQTLGQGPEFLTYFQNEAQLEKSRLLSDRFSAERPKGSFSTLEIQRTEQGDSAMYLCASSSFYEGETNEKLFFGSGTQLSVL.

This CDR3 reads CSVGSTTGYYGYTF. The CDR3 nucleotides are TGCAGCGTTGGATCTACGACAGGGTATTATGGCTACACCTTC. The chain carries TRBV29-1 and TRBJ1-2; 7 bases fit TRBD1. V trimming: 4 bases; J trimming: 5 bases; junction bases outside the gene matches: 10. The CDR3 consists of 14 residues. The germline CDR1 and CDR2 sequences are SQVTM and ANQGSEA.

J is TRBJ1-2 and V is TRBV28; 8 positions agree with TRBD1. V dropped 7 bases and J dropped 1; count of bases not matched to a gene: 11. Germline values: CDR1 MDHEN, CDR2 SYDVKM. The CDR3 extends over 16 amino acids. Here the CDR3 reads CASTVSRTGINYGYTF. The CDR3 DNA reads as TGTGCCAGCACCGTATCCCGGACAGGGATTAACTATGGCTACACCTTC.

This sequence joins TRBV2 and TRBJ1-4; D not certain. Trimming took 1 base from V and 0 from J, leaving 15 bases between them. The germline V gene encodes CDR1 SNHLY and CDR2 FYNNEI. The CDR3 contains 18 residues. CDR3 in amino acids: CASSEVMGGRATNEKLFF. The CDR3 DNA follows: TGTGCCAGCAGTGAAGTGATGGGAGGTCGTGCAACTAATGAAAAACTGTTTTTT.

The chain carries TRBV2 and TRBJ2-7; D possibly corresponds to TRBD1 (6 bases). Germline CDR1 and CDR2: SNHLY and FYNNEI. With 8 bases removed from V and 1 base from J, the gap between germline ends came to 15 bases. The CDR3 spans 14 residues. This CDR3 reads CASDRQAASYEQYF. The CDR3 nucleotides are TGTGCCAGCGATCGACAGGCCGCTTCCTACGAGCAGTACTTC. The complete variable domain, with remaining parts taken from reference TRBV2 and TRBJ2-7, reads EPEVTQTPSHQVTQMGQEVILRCVPISNHLYFYWYRQILGQKVEFLVSFYNNEISEKSEIFDDQFSVERPDGSNFTLKIRSTKLEDSAMYFCASDRQAASYEQYFGPGTRLTVT.

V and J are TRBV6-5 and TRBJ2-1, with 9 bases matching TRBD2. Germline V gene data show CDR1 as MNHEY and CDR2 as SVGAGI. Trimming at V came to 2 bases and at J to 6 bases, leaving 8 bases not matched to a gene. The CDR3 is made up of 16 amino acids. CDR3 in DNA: TGTGCCAGCAGTTACGGCTCCGCGGGAGGGGGCAATGAGCAGTTCTTC. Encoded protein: CASSYGSAGGGNEQFF.

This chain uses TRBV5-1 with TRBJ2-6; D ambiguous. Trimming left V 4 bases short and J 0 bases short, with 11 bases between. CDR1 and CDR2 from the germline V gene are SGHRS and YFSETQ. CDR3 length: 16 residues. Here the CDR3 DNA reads TGCGCCAGCAGCCTCCCACAATTCTCTGGGGCCAACGTCCTGACTTTC. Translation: CASSLPQFSGANVLTF. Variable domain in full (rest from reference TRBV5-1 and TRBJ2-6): KAGVTQTPRYLIKTRGQQVTLSCSPISGHRSVSWYQQTPGQGLQFLFEYFSETQRNKGNFPGRFSGRQFSNSRSEMNVSTLELGDSALYLCASSLPQFSGANVLTFGAGSRLTVL.

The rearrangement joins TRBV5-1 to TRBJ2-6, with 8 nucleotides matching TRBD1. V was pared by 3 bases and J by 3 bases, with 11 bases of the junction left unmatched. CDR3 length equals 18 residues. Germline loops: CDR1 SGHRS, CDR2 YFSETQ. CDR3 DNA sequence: TGCGCCAGCAGCTCCCTTGGACAGGGATCGGTTGGGGCCAACGTCCTGACTTTC. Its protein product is CASSSLGQGSVGANVLTF.

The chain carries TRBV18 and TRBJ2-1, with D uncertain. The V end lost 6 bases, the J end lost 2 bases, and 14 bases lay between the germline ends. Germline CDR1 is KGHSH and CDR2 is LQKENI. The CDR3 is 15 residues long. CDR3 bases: TGTGCCAGCTCCGTAAACTCACCAACCTACAATGAGCAGTTCTTC. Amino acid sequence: CASSVNSPTYNEQFF.

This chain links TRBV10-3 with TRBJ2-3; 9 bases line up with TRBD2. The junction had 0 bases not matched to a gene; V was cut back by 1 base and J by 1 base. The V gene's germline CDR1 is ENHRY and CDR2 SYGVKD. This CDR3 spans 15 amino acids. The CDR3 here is CAISELAGGTDTQYF. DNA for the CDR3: TGTGCCATCAGTGAGTTAGCGGGAGGCACAGATACGCAGTATTTT.

The CDR3 sequence is CASRDGQGDTGELFF. CDR3 DNA sequence: TGTGCCAGCAGAGATGGACAGGGCGACACCGGGGAGCTGTTTTTT. This chain connects TRBV7-6 to TRBJ2-2, with 8 bases identical to TRBD1. Germline V gene data show CDR1 as SGHVS and CDR2 as FNYEAQ. Trimming at V came to 6 bases and at J to 3 bases, leaving 6 bases not matched to a gene. The CDR3 sequence is 15 residues long.

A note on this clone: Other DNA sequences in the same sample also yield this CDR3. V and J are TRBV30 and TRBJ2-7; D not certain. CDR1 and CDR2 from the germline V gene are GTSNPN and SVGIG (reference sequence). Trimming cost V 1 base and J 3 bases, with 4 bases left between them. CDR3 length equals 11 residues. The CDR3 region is CAWSGDYEQYF. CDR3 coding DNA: TGTGCCTGGAGTGGGGACTACGAGCAGTACTTC.

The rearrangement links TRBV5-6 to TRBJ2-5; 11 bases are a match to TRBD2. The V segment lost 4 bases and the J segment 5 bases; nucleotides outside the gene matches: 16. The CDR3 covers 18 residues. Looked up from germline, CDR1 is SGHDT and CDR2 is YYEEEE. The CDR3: CASSLMLGSGRGWETQYF. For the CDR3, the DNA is TGTGCCAGCAGCCTTATGTTAGGTAGCGGGAGGGGATGGGAGACCCAGTACTTC.

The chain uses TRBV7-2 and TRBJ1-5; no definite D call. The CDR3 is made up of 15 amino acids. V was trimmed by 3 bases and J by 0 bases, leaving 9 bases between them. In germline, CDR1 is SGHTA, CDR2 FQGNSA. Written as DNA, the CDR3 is TGTGCCAGCAGCTTTGTAGGGAATAGCAATCAGCCCCAGCATTTT. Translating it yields CASSFVGNSNQPQHF.

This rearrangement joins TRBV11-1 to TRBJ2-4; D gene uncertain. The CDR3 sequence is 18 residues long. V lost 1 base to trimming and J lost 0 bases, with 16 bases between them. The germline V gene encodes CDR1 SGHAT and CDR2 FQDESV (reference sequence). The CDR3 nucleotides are TGTGCCAGCAGCTTAGATAAAGGGTCAGTCCTAGCCAAAAACATTCAGTACTTC. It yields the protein CASSLDKGSVLAKNIQYF. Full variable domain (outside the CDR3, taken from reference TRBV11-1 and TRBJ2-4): EAEVAQSPRYKITEKSQAVAFWCDPISGHATLYWYRQILGQGPELLVQFQDESVVDDSQLPKDRFSAERLKGVDSTLKIQPAELGDSAMYLCASSLDKGSVLAKNIQYFGAGTRLSVL.

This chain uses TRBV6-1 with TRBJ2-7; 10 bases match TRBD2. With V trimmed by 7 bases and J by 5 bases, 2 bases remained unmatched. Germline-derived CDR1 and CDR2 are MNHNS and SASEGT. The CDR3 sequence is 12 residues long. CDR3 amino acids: CASTSGSHEQYF. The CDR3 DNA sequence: TGTGCCAGCACTAGCGGGAGCCACGAGCAGTACTTC.